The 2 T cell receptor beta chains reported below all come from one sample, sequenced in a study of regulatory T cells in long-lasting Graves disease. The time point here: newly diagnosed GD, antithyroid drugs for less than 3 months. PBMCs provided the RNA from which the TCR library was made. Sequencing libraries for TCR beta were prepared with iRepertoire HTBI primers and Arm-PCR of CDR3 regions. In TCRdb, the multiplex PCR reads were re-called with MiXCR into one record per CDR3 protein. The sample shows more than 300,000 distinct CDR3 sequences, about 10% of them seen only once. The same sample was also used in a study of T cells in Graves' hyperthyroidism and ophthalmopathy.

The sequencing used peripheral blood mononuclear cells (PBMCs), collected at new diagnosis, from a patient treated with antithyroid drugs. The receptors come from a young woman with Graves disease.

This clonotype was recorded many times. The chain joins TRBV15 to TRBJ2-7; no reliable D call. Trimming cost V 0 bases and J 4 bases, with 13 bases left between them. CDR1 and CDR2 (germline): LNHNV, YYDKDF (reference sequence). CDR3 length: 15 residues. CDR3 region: CATSRESGQEYEQYF. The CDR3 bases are TGTGCCACCAGCAGAGAATCAGGTCAAGAATACGAGCAGTACTTC.

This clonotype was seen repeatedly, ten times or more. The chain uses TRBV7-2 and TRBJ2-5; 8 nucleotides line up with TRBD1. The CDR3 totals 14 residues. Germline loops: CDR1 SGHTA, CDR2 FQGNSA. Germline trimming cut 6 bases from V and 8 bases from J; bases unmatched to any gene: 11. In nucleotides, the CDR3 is TGTGCCAGCAGACCCAAAGCAGGGGGCGCTACCCAGTACTTC. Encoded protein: CASRPKAGGATQYF.